This T cell receptor (beta chain) is from a study of technical replicates of blood from a handful of donors. The protocol was immunoSEQ multiplex PCR, while the TCRdb copy is restricted to in-frame clones and leaves out a portion. The sample contains over 55,000 clones, 75% to 95% of which appear only once. Trimming removed 3 bases from V and 4 bases from J, with 14 bases in between. This CDR3 contains 14 residues. CDR1 and CDR2 from the germline V gene are SGHDT and YYEEEE. The rearrangement joins TRBV5-6 to TRBJ2-7; D gene ambiguous. Sequencing was done on a sample of PBMCs. This TCR was sampled from a human donor in good health. Some clones in this sample may be carry-over from other donors' samples. DNA for the CDR3: TGTGCCAGCAGCTACCCTACCTTTAGTTACGAGCAGTACTTC. Its translation: CASSYPTFSYEQYF.